Listed below are T cell receptor beta chains from one sample, sequenced in a study of blood T cell repertoires in COVID-19. The method was immunoSEQ multiplex PCR; TCRdb's version includes in-frame clones alone and lacks a portion of them. There are about 54,000 clones in the sample; around 84% occur only once, and roughly 3% lies in the top ten. The specimen was peripheral blood. The receptors were gathered from a man aged 50-59 years with acute or convalescent COVID-19. Both conserved end residues are part of each CDR3. D genes are given only for firm matches. Clone size appears in some rows only: once, few, many, or a class for an expanded clone.

D gene: .; clone size: .; J gene: TRBJ1-5; V gene: TRBV27; CDR3 protein: CASSLTPGDSNQPQHF; CDR3 DNA: TGTGCCAGCAGTTTAACGCCAGGCGATAGCAATCAGCCCCAGCATTTT
D gene: .; clone size: once; J gene: TRBJ1-4; V gene: TRBV4-1; CDR3 protein: CASSQPMELLFF; CDR3 DNA: TGCGCCAGCAGCCAACCCATGGAGTTACTGTTTTTT
D gene: .; clone size: .; J gene: TRBJ1-2; V gene: TRBV30; CDR3 protein: CAWSVGGVGGYTF; CDR3 DNA: TGTGCCTGGAGTGTAGGAGGAGTGGGTGGCTACACCTTC
D gene: TRBD1; clone size: .; J gene: TRBJ1-4; V gene: TRBV14; CDR3 protein: CASSQGQINEKLFF; CDR3 DNA: TGTGCCAGCAGCCAGGGACAGATAAATGAAAAACTGTTTTTT
D gene: TRBD2; clone size: .; J gene: TRBJ2-4; V gene: TRBV7-3; CDR3 protein: CASSLMGSGGIRTDIQYF; CDR3 DNA: TGTGCCAGCAGCTTAATGGGTAGCGGGGGGATCCGCACGGACATTCAGTACTTC
D gene: .; clone size: .; J gene: TRBJ2-5; V gene: TRBV14; CDR3 protein: CASSTGLSYQETQYF; CDR3 DNA: TGTGCCAGCAGCACGGGACTCTCGTACCAAGAGACCCAGTACTTC
D gene: TRBD2; clone size: .; J gene: TRBJ2-1; V gene: TRBV19; CDR3 protein: CASTPGTSGRAYYNEQFF; CDR3 DNA: TGTGCCAGTACCCCGGGGACTAGCGGGAGGGCGTACTACAATGAGCAGTTCTTC
D gene: .; clone size: .; J gene: TRBJ2-7; V gene: TRBV4-1; CDR3 protein: CASSQDEPLGPSYEQYF; CDR3 DNA: TGCGCCAGCAGCCAAGATGAACCCCTGGGGCCCTCCTACGAGCAGTACTTC
D gene: .; clone size: .; J gene: TRBJ1-6; V gene: TRBV14; CDR3 protein: CASSRGSYNSPLHF; CDR3 DNA: TGTGCCAGCAGCAGGGGTTCCTATAATTCACCCCTCCACTTT
D gene: .; clone size: .; J gene: TRBJ1-1; V gene: TRBV3-1/TRBV3-2; CDR3 protein: CASSQDGTNEAFF; CDR3 DNA: TGTGCCAGCAGCCAAGACGGTACTAATGAAGCTTTCTTT
D gene: .; clone size: .; J gene: TRBJ1-3; V gene: TRBV19; CDR3 protein: CASSMAGAGNTIYF; CDR3 DNA: TGTGCCAGTAGTATGGCGGGAGCGGGAAACACCATATATTTT
D gene: .; clone size: .; J gene: TRBJ2-5; V gene: TRBV6-2/TRBV6-3; CDR3 protein: CASSSSRGGETQYF; CDR3 DNA: TGTGCCAGCAGTTCCTCGAGGGGGGGCGAGACCCAGTACTTC
D gene: .; clone size: .; J gene: TRBJ2-3; V gene: TRBV28; CDR3 protein: CASSPTSTDTQYF; CDR3 DNA: TGTGCCAGCAGTCCGACTAGCACAGATACGCAGTATTTT
D gene: TRBD2; clone size: medium-sized; J gene: TRBJ2-1; V gene: TRBV7-8; CDR3 protein: CASSPGMGGVNEQFF; CDR3 DNA: TGTGCCAGCAGCCCAGGAATGGGAGGGGTGAATGAGCAGTTCTTC
D gene: .; clone size: .; J gene: TRBJ1-6; V gene: TRBV11-1; CDR3 protein: CASSLHRANSPLHF; CDR3 DNA: TGTGCCAGCAGCCTCCACAGGGCCAATTCACCCCTCCACTTT
D gene: .; clone size: .; J gene: TRBJ1-6; V gene: TRBV27; CDR3 protein: CASTLGGALNSPLHF; CDR3 DNA: TGTGCCAGCACCCTGGGGGGGGCGCTTAATTCACCCCTCCACTTT
D gene: TRBD1; clone size: .; J gene: TRBJ1-1; V gene: TRBV19; CDR3 protein: CASSVRDSRIRGAEAFF; CDR3 DNA: TGTGCCAGTAGTGTGCGGGACAGCCGAATTAGGGGCGCTGAAGCTTTCTTT
D gene: .; clone size: .; J gene: TRBJ2-5; V gene: TRBV5-6; CDR3 protein: CASSLQGPAETQYF; CDR3 DNA: TGTGCCAGCAGCCTGCAGGGCCCCGCAGAGACCCAGTACTTC
D gene: .; clone size: few; J gene: TRBJ1-5; V gene: TRBV5-4; CDR3 protein: CASRSYGGGINQPQHF; CDR3 DNA: TGTGCCAGCAGGAGTTACGGGGGAGGGATCAATCAGCCCCAGCATTTT
D gene: TRBD1; clone size: .; J gene: TRBJ1-5; V gene: TRBV6-6; CDR3 protein: CASSYEQGRNQPQHF; CDR3 DNA: TGTGCCAGCAGTTACGAACAGGGGAGAAATCAGCCCCAGCATTTT
D gene: .; clone size: .; J gene: TRBJ2-3; V gene: TRBV7-8; CDR3 protein: CASSLVSGHGTDTQYF; CDR3 DNA: TGTGCCAGCAGCTTAGTATCAGGGCATGGCACAGATACGCAGTATTTT
D gene: TRBD1; clone size: .; J gene: TRBJ1-2; V gene: TRBV6-1; CDR3 protein: CASSEGQYYGYTF; CDR3 DNA: TGTGCCAGCAGTGAGGGACAGTACTATGGCTACACCTTC
D gene: .; clone size: .; J gene: TRBJ2-6; V gene: TRBV7-6; CDR3 protein: CASSRQILGVGANVLTF; CDR3 DNA: TGTGCCAGCAGCCGACAGATCTTAGGGGTCGGGGCCAACGTCCTGACTTTC
D gene: .; clone size: .; J gene: TRBJ2-7; V gene: TRBV27; CDR3 protein: CASSLSRGYEQYF; CDR3 DNA: TGTGCCAGCAGTTTATCCAGGGGCTACGAGCAGTACTTC
D gene: TRBD2; clone size: .; J gene: TRBJ2-1; V gene: TRBV2; CDR3 protein: CASRLAGGRDEQFF; CDR3 DNA: TGTGCCAGCAGACTAGCGGGAGGGCGGGATGAGCAGTTCTTC
D gene: TRBD2; clone size: .; J gene: TRBJ2-7; V gene: TRBV3-1/TRBV3-2; CDR3 protein: CASSQDGAAGRFYEQYF; CDR3 DNA: TGTGCCAGCAGCCAGGATGGCGCAGCGGGGAGATTCTACGAGCAGTACTTC
D gene: TRBD2; clone size: .; J gene: TRBJ2-5; V gene: TRBV2; CDR3 protein: CASSRLAGAEETQYF; CDR3 DNA: TGTGCCAGCTCCCGACTAGCGGGGGCGGAGGAGACCCAGTACTTC
D gene: .; clone size: medium-sized; J gene: TRBJ2-7; V gene: TRBV12-3/TRBV12-4; CDR3 protein: CASSLVASYEQYF; CDR3 DNA: TGTGCCAGCAGTTTGGTGGCCTCCTACGAGCAGTACTTC
D gene: .; clone size: few; J gene: TRBJ1-5; V gene: TRBV28; CDR3 protein: CASSSQITGTQPQHF; CDR3 DNA: TGTGCCAGCAGTTCGCAAATTACAGGGACCCAGCCCCAGCATTTT